This TCR beta chain was sequenced during a study of Graves' ophthalmopathy and Graves' hyperthyroidism. Concerning this clonotype itself: Its antigen is as yet unknown.

RNA transcripts were the template, and TCR beta CDR3 regions were amplified from them. Second-round multiplex PCR came after first-round RT-PCR with HTBI primers. TCRdb analysed the multiplex PCR reads with MiXCR anew, one entry per CDR3 protein. This sample has 500,000 to 700,000 distinct CDR3 sequences, with roughly 20% found just once. Study observations and caveats: Ophthalmopathy progression was predicted by the model at roughly 66% sensitivity and about 79% specificity. Most expanded clonotypes in thyroid above 0.001 frequency also showed up in blood.

Other autoimmune diseases, uncontrolled infections, pregnancy or lactation ruled patients out of participation. The length of the CDR3 is 14 residues. Germline CDR1 reads SNHLY; CDR2 reads FYNNEI. Trimming stripped 5 bases from V and 4 bases from J, with 12 bases between. Material for sequencing was peripheral blood. This clonotype was sampled from a woman in her late teens or twenties with stable Graves' hyperthyroidism. Some clones in this sample may be carry-over from other donors' samples. V usage is TRBV2 and J usage is TRBJ1-5, with unresolved D. CDR3 residues: CASSKQRFNQPQHF. CDR3 in DNA: TGTGCCAGCAGTAAACAGAGGTTTAATCAGCCCCAGCATTTT. Drawing the rest from reference TRBV2 and TRBJ1-5, the complete variable domain is EPEVTQTPSHQVTQMGQEVILRCVPISNHLYFYWYRQILGQKVEFLVSFYNNEISEKSEIFDDQFSVERPDGSNFTLKIRSTKLEDSAMYFCASSKQRFNQPQHFGDGTRLSIL.